This note documents a single T cell receptor beta chain sequence. A fixed DNA input of roughly 0.35 ug was used per bulk PBMC sample. TCRdb's table, derived via immunoSEQ multiplex PCR, lists solely in-frame clones and lacks some. Of under 9,500 clones in the sample, 85% were seen once. The time point was: week 3, after first cycle of checkpoint inhibitor. One draw preceded checkpoint blockade; another followed its first cycle at week 3. Patients with prior systemic cancer treatment, concomitant immunosuppressants, or other active malignancies were excluded. This specimen belongs to a study of blood T cell dynamics during melanoma immunotherapy. Study-level background: Patients with metastatic melanoma got pembrolizumab or nivolumab-ipilimumab as first-line care.

Between the trimmed V and J ends, which lost 7 bases and 1 base, there was a span of 13 bases. This CDR3 contains 14 residues. CDR1 MNHEY and CDR2 SVGAGI come from the germline V gene. The receptor comes from a human donor with melanoma. This specimen was blood, taken from a patient treated with checkpoint blockade. This rearrangement joins TRBV6-5 to TRBJ1-1, with D possibly TRBD1 on 5 matching bases. The CDR3 sequence is CASTRGGTNTEAFF. For the CDR3, the DNA is TGTGCCAGCACGCGGGGGGGGACGAACACTGAAGCTTTCTTT.